This T cell receptor beta chain was captured in a study of a mutant IDH1 vaccine in newly diagnosed glioma. Study details: Treatment recipients were about 62% male and approximately 40% female, and their mean age was around 40 years. Pretreatment consisted of radiotherapy, temozolomide, or both, with most receiving both. Study-level findings and limits: Pseudoprogression apparently lacked any relation to changes in top peripheral T cell clonotypes. Approximately 93% of patients showed vaccine-induced immune responses across multiple MHC alleles.

To note about this clone: No antigen is known for it.

Time point defined: baseline, week 1 (first vaccination visit). Treatment: pre-vaccination baseline after standard-of-care therapy. Libraries were prepared by immunoSEQ multiplex PCR; TCRdb keeps only in-frame clonotypes and omits some of them. The table shows about 54,000 clones, with about 82% occurring only once. The clonotype originates from a man aged 18-30 years with glioma. The sequencing used PBMCs, collected from a glioma patient treated with radiotherapy, temozolomide or both.

The DNA for the CDR3 is TGTGCCAGCAGCGTAGACGGGGGGGGAAACTATGGCTACACCTTC. The encoded protein is CASSVDGGGNYGYTF. The gene calls are TRBV9 and TRBJ1-2; possible D gene TRBD1, 5 bases. Germline assignment: CDR1 SGDLS and CDR2 YYNGEE. The V end lost 0 bases, the J end lost 2 bases, and 11 bases lay between the germline ends. CDR3 length equals 15 residues.